The 7 T cell receptor beta chains in this list originate from one sample, sequenced in a study of blood T cell repertoires in COVID-19. Sequenced by immunoSEQ multiplex PCR; TCRdb stores in-frame clones only, minus some. Seen here are fewer than 500,000 clones, 87% observed once, and the top ten hold approximately 2%. The specimen sequenced was PBMCs or T cells enriched from blood (not recorded which). The origin of the receptors is a woman between 18 and 29 years old with acute COVID-19.

The chain combines TRBV5-5 with TRBJ2-7, with 8 bases aligning to TRBD1. J gave up 2 bases and V 1 base, and 8 bases lay outside the gene matches. This CDR3 has 16 amino acids. Germline CDR1 reads SGHKS; CDR2 reads YYEKEE (reference sequence). The CDR3 sequence: CASSLLGTGKAYEQYF. The CDR3 DNA follows: TGTGCCAGCAGCTTGCTTGGGACAGGAAAAGCCTACGAGCAGTACTTC. The whole variable domain, filled in from reference TRBV5-5 and TRBJ2-7, reads DAGVTQSPTHLIKTRGQQVTLRCSPISGHKSVSWYQQVLGQGPQFIFQYYEKEERGRGNFPDRFSARQFPNYSSELNVNALLLGDSALYLCASSLLGTGKAYEQYFGPGTRLTVT.

This chain joins TRBV25-1 and TRBJ2-5; maybe TRBD1 (6 bases). The CDR3 length is 14 residues. V was shortened by 4 bases and J by 2 bases, with 11 bases between the two germline ends. Germline CDR1 MGHDK, CDR2 SYGVNS. The CDR3 protein is CASSVIGGQETQYF. The CDR3 coding sequence is TGTGCCAGCAGTGTTATAGGGGGACAAGAGACCCAGTACTTC.

As regards this clone: Other DNA sequences of this sample code for an identical CDR3. V and J are TRBV9 and TRBJ1-5, with 7 positions matching TRBD1. CDR1 is SGDLS and CDR2 is YYNGEE in the germline V gene. Trimming at V came to 3 bases and at J to 6 bases, leaving 3 bases not matched to a gene. CDR3 length: 13 amino acids. The DNA for the CDR3 is TGTGCCAGCAGCGGACAGGGAACTCAGCCCCAGCATTTT. This gives the protein CASSGQGTQPQHF. Combining the CDR3 with reference TRBV9 and TRBJ1-5 gives the whole variable domain DSGVTQTPKHLITATGQRVTLRCSPRSGDLSVYWYQQSLDQGLQFLIQYYNGEERAKGNILERFSAQQFPDLHSELNLSSLELGDSALYFCASSGQGTQPQHFGDGTRLSIL.

The chain recombines TRBV6-5 with TRBJ2-7; 7 nucleotides line up with TRBD1. The CDR3 loop spans 14 amino acids. Germline V gives CDR1 MNHEY, CDR2 SVGAGI. The trim removed 6 bases at V and 0 bases at J, leaving 5 bases unmatched. The CDR3 loop is CASRIQGNSYEQYF. The CDR3 nucleotides are TGTGCCAGCAGAATACAGGGGAACTCCTACGAGCAGTACTTC.

This sequence joins TRBV6-5 and TRBJ1-3; 9 bases are shared with TRBD1. CDR3 size: 14 residues. J was trimmed by 3 bases and V by 6 bases; bases with no gene match: 3. The V gene's germline CDR1 is MNHEY and CDR2 SVGAGI. The CDR3 is CASRRDRDGNTIYF. The CDR3 region has the DNA TGTGCCAGCAGACGGGACAGGGATGGAAACACCATATATTTT.

The chain couples TRBV7-9 to TRBJ2-7; 10 bases match TRBD1. Germline values: CDR1 SEHNR, CDR2 FQNEAQ (reference sequence). CDR3 length: 16 residues. The V segment lost 5 bases and the J segment 1 base; nucleotides outside the gene matches: 8. This CDR3 reads CASSTRQGADSYEQYF. The CDR3, as DNA: TGTGCCAGCAGCACGAGACAGGGGGCGGATTCCTACGAGCAGTACTTC.

The chain links TRBV2 to TRBJ2-1; 10 nucleotides match TRBD1. Germline lookup yields CDR1 SNHLY and CDR2 FYNNEI. CDR3 length: 14 residues. V was clipped by 4 bases and J by 7 bases; unmatched bases: 4. CDR3 DNA sequence: TGTGCCAGCAGTGGACAGGGGGCGCGGAATGAGCAGTTCTTC. It specifies CASSGQGARNEQFF. The full variable domain, in which reference TRBV2 and TRBJ2-1 provide the parts outside the CDR3, is EPEVTQTPSHQVTQMGQEVILRCVPISNHLYFYWYRQILGQKVEFLVSFYNNEISEKSEIFDDQFSVERPDGSNFTLKIRSTKLEDSAMYFCASSGQGARNEQFFGPGTRLTVL.